This entry concerns a single T cell receptor (beta chain). These data are taken from a study of blood T cell repertoires in COVID-19. Per the authors' pipeline: By means of reference gene primer amplification, nucleated cell counts were estimated. The repertoire was sequenced with immunoSEQ multiplex PCR; TCRdb's copy has only in-frame clones and lacks some. That table gives V, J and clone size, and the DNA gave D and trimming. The sample lists approximately 300,000 clones, around nine tenths seen once, with about 2.6% in the top ten. Donors of Cohort 3 who recovered were those that had two negative PCRs, clearance, or symptom resolution. Germline-derived CDR1 and CDR2 are GTSNPN and SVGIG (reference sequence). V shed 7 bases and J shed 3 bases, with 13 bases lying between them. This CDR3 is 14 amino acids long.

The chain couples TRBV30 to TRBJ1-6; possibly TRBD1 for D (5 bases). The sequenced sample consisted of PBMCs or T cells enriched from blood (not recorded which). This receptor was identified in a woman under 30 who had recovered from COVID-19. CDR3 nucleotides: TGTGCCTCTAACCCAGGGAACTATAATTCACCCCTCCACTTT. As protein: CASNPGNYNSPLHF.